The 32 T cell receptor beta chains below all came from one sample that was sequenced in a study of chemoradiotherapy in HPV16-positive cancers. Assay used: immunoSEQ multiplex PCR; TCRdb lists only in-frame clones, some missing. The sample lists roughly 4,500 clones; 72% were seen once. The sequences come from tumor tissue, collected from a patient who underwent chemoradiotherapy. The source is a human donor with HPV-associated anogenital cancer.

This chain joins TRBV11-2 and TRBJ2-5, with TRBD2 matching 14 bases. The trim removed 5 bases at V and 4 bases at J, leaving 9 bases unmatched. Germline CDR1 SGHAT, CDR2 FQNNGV. The CDR3 loop spans 17 amino acids. The CDR3, as DNA: TGTGCCAGCAGCCTGACTAGCGGGAGGGCTTGGAGAGAGACCCAGTACTTC. This encodes CASSLTSGRAWRETQYF.

CDR3 DNA sequence: TGTGCCATCAACCAACCGGGACAGGGAACCGAGCAGTACTTC. The encoded protein is CAINQPGQGTEQYF. The chain uses TRBV10-3 and TRBJ2-7; 9 bases map to TRBD1. Germline CDR1 ENHRY, CDR2 SYGVKD. The V segment lost 7 bases and the J segment 6 bases; nucleotides outside the gene matches: 10. CDR3 length equals 14 residues.

The gene calls are TRBV9 and TRBJ1-4; 9 bases are a match to TRBD1. V trimming: 3 bases; J trimming: 5 bases; junction bases outside the gene matches: 5. The CDR3 is 15 amino acids. Germline CDR1 reads SGDLS; CDR2 reads YYNGEE. The CDR3 region has the DNA TGTGCCAGCAGCGCCTCCGGGACAGGGAATGAAAAACTGTTTTTT. This codes for CASSASGTGNEKLFF. The full variable domain, in which reference TRBV9 and TRBJ1-4 provide the parts outside the CDR3, is DSGVTQTPKHLITATGQRVTLRCSPRSGDLSVYWYQQSLDQGLQFLIQYYNGEERAKGNILERFSAQQFPDLHSELNLSSLELGDSALYFCASSASGTGNEKLFFGSGTQLSVL.

This clone was recorded a few times. This rearrangement joins TRBV7-8 to TRBJ2-7; 10 bases are shared with TRBD1. The V segment lost 4 bases and the J segment 0 bases; nucleotides outside the gene matches: 0. This CDR3 region has 14 residues. Germline CDR1 SGHVS, CDR2 FQNEAQ. The CDR3 sequence is CASSWDRGSYEQYF. The CDR3 DNA sequence: TGTGCCAGCAGCTGGGACAGGGGCTCCTACGAGCAGTACTTC.

The rearrangement uses TRBV6-1 and TRBJ2-2; D is perhaps TRBD1 (5 bases). V was shortened by 7 bases and J by 7 bases, with 16 bases between the two germline ends. The CDR3 consists of 14 residues. In germline, CDR1 is MNHNS, CDR2 SASEGT. CDR3 amino acids: CASIRQGTIGELFF. DNA of the CDR3: TGTGCCAGCATTCGTCAGGGAACGATCGGGGAGCTGTTTTTT.

This chain links TRBV2 with TRBJ2-1, with TRBD2 matching 11 bases. V was pared by 7 bases and J by 2 bases, with 7 bases of the junction left unmatched. CDR1 and CDR2 from the germline V gene are SNHLY and FYNNEI. The length of the CDR3 is 16 residues. The CDR3 protein is CASKYTSGRPYNEQFF. The CDR3 DNA reads as TGTGCCAGCAAATATACTAGCGGGAGACCCTACAATGAGCAGTTCTTC. Filled out from reference TRBV2 and TRBJ2-1, the complete variable domain reads EPEVTQTPSHQVTQMGQEVILRCVPISNHLYFYWYRQILGQKVEFLVSFYNNEISEKSEIFDDQFSVERPDGSNFTLKIRSTKLEDSAMYFCASKYTSGRPYNEQFFGPGTRLTVL.

This rearrangement joins TRBV21-1 to TRBJ2-5. TRBV21-1 is described as a pseudogene. The CDR3 is made up of 18 amino acids. The CDR3 spells CASSKAVLRDANQETQYF. The CDR3 DNA sequence: TGTGCCAGCAGCAAAGCGGTCCTCCGGGACGCAAATCAAGAGACCCAGTACTTC.

This clone has a handful of counts. The gene calls are TRBV19 and TRBJ1-2; 9 nucleotides line up with TRBD1. The CDR3 runs 15 residues. The V segment lost 2 bases and the J segment 5 bases; nucleotides outside the gene matches: 6. Germline CDR1 reads LNHDA; CDR2 reads SQIVND (reference sequence). CDR3 residues: CASSIFRDREYGYTF. DNA of the CDR3: TGTGCCAGTAGTATATTCCGGGACAGGGAGTATGGCTACACCTTC.

This clone showed up just a few times. The chain couples TRBV5-1 to TRBJ2-1, with D hard to call. Trimming stripped 0 bases from V and 3 bases from J, with 10 bases between. The CDR3 length is 15 residues. The germline V gene has CDR1 SGHRS and CDR2 YFSETQ. The CDR3 nucleotides read TGCGCCAGCAGCTTGGCGGTGGCTGTCTACAATGAGCAGTTCTTC. It encodes CASSLAVAVYNEQFF.

The chain joins TRBV30 to TRBJ1-4, with TRBD1 matching over 9 bases. The CDR3 contains 15 residues. CDR1 is GTSNPN and CDR2 is SVGIG in the germline V gene (reference sequence). The ends lost 0 bases at V and 8 bases at J; junction bases unmatched: 7. The CDR3 DNA sequence: TGTGCCTGGAGTGTGGTACAGGGGGCTCGAGAAAAACTGTTTTTT. Residues: CAWSVVQGAREKLFF. The whole variable domain, filled in from reference TRBV30 and TRBJ1-4, reads SQTIHQWPATLVQPVGSPLSLECTVEGTSNPNLYWYRQAAGRGLQLLFYSVGIGQISSEVPQNLSASRPQDRQFILSSKKLLLSDSGFYLCAWSVVQGAREKLFFGSGTQLSVL.

Only one count was recorded for this clone. The V call is TRBV18, the J call TRBJ2-6; D not certain. Germline assignment: CDR1 KGHSH and CDR2 LQKENI. V lost 3 bases, J lost 4 bases, and 10 bases lay in between. The length of the CDR3 is 15 residues. CDR3 residues: CASSPSVTGANVLTF. DNA for the CDR3: TGTGCCAGCTCACCGTCGGTTACCGGGGCCAACGTCCTGACTTTC.

In DNA, the CDR3 is TGTGCCAGCACCAGGACAGGGGAACCCGGGGAGCTGTTTTTT. It is translated as CASTRTGEPGELFF. The chain is built from TRBV6-1 and TRBJ2-2, with 9 bases lining up with TRBD1. In germline, CDR1 is MNHNS, CDR2 SASEGT. This CDR3 is 14 amino acids long. V gave up 7 bases and J gave up 6 bases; unmatched junction bases: 6.

The V gene is TRBV5-4, the J gene TRBJ2-5; either TRBD1 or TRBD2 may supply D (5 bases each). The ends were cut back, 2 bases at V and 1 base at J, with 9 bases in the middle. Germline CDR1 and CDR2: SGHNT and YYREEE (reference sequence). The CDR3 spans 14 residues. CDR3: CASSLEGFQETQYF. CDR3 bases: TGTGCCAGCAGCTTAGAGGGGTTCCAAGAGACCCAGTACTTC.

CDR3 DNA: TGTGCCAGCACTAGCGGGAGTATAGTCCCCGGGGAGCTGTTTTTT. It specifies CASTSGSIVPGELFF. The chain is built from TRBV6-1 and TRBJ2-2, with 10 bases fitting TRBD2. The junction had 8 bases not matched to a gene; V was cut back by 7 bases and J by 6 bases. Per germline, CDR1 MNHNS and CDR2 SASEGT. The CDR3 extends over 15 amino acids.

This clone showed up just a few times. V and J are TRBV7-2 and TRBJ2-5; perhaps TRBD2 as D (5 bases). The germline V gene encodes CDR1 SGHTA and CDR2 FQGNSA. V gave up 1 base and J gave up 5 bases, with 11 bases separating them. CDR3 length equals 14 residues. The chain's CDR3 is CASSLVGGIETQYF. The CDR3 nucleotides are TGTGCCAGCAGCTTAGTAGGAGGTATTGAGACCCAGTACTTC.

J is TRBJ1-1 and V is TRBV28; 8 nucleotides agree with TRBD1. The CDR3 sequence is 11 residues long. The ends lost 6 bases at V and 10 bases at J; junction bases unmatched: 4. Germline CDR1 MDHEN, CDR2 SYDVKM. CDR3 in DNA: TGTGCCAGCAGGGCAGACAGGGGAGCTTTCTTT. Translating gives CASRADRGAFF.

This clone appeared a few times. The gene calls are TRBV28 and TRBJ2-1, with 8 bases fitting TRBD2. This CDR3 has 14 residues. V shed 3 bases, J shed 7 bases, and the junction held 5 bases outside the gene matches. Germline-derived CDR1 and CDR2 are MDHEN and SYDVKM. The CDR3 DNA reads TGTGCCAGCAGTTTTAGCGGGATTACTAATGAGCAGTTCTTC. Translated, it gives CASSFSGITNEQFF.

The sample holds one count of this clone. This chain uses TRBV7-7 with TRBJ1-1; D unresolved. Germline V gene lookup returns CDR1 SSHAT and CDR2 FNYEAQ (reference sequence). The CDR3 is made up of 11 amino acids. CDR3 protein: CCSNLHTEAFF. The CDR3 DNA reads as TGTTGTTCAAATTTACACACTGAAGCTTTCTTT.

This clone was detected only a few times. V is TRBV19 and J is TRBJ2-6; tentative D call: TRBD1 (5 bases). Trimming removed 10 bases at V and 1 base at J, with 26 bases between. The germline CDR1 and CDR2 sequences are LNHDA and SQIVND (reference sequence). This CDR3 comprises 19 residues. The CDR3 protein is CATTMSVQAPLSGANVLTF. Written as DNA, the CDR3 is TGTGCCACCACTATGTCGGTACAGGCGCCCCTTTCTGGGGCCAACGTCCTGACTTTC.

The rearrangement joins TRBV28 to TRBJ1-4, with TRBD1 as a possible D gene (5 bases). V lost 5 bases and J 5 bases, leaving 12 bases between the germline ends. This CDR3 is 14 amino acids long. The germline V gene has CDR1 MDHEN and CDR2 SYDVKM. The DNA of the CDR3 is TGTGCCAGCAGTATAGGGACCGAGAATGAAAAACTGTTTTTT. Protein product: CASSIGTENEKLFF.

V and J are TRBV6-5 and TRBJ1-6; unclear D gene. Germline lookup yields CDR1 MNHEY and CDR2 SVGAGI. This CDR3 has 13 amino acids. V was pared by 2 bases and J by 7 bases, with 6 bases between. The CDR3 spells CASSYGRNSPLHF. The CDR3 bases are TGTGCCAGCAGTTACGGCAGGAATTCACCCCTCCACTTT.

This sequence joins TRBV7-2 and TRBJ1-3; weak D call: TRBD1 (5 bases). The CDR3 totals 15 residues. V lost 5 bases to trimming and J lost 4 bases, with 15 bases between them. Germline CDR1 and CDR2: SGHTA and FQGNSA. The CDR3 bases are TGTGCCAGCAGCCAAGACGGGACTGGCGGAAACACCATATATTTT. Encoded protein: CASSQDGTGGNTIYF.

V is TRBV7-9 and J is TRBJ2-5; 10 bases are shared with TRBD2. J lost 1 base, V lost 4 bases, and 0 bases had no gene match. Germline lookup yields CDR1 SEHNR and CDR2 FQNEAQ (reference sequence). The CDR3 sequence is 14 residues long. The CDR3 DNA reads as TGTGCCAGCAGCTCTAGCGGGAGCCAAGAGACCCAGTACTTC. Its translation: CASSSSGSQETQYF.

The V call is TRBV21-1, the J call TRBJ2-6; the table's D gene call, TRBD1, was not cross checked with the DNA. TRBV21-1 is shown as a pseudogene. The CDR3 totals 18 residues. The CDR3 loop reads CASRVPLQEEKGANVLTF. CDR3 bases: TGTGCCAGCAGGGTACCCTTACAGGAAGAAAAAGGGGCCAACGTCCTGACTTTC.

J is TRBJ1-3 and V is TRBV6-1, with a tentative D call TRBD1 (5 bases). Trimming stripped 8 bases from V and 3 bases from J, with 17 bases between. This CDR3 region has 15 residues. In germline, CDR1 is MNHNS, CDR2 SASEGT. Written as DNA, the CDR3 is TGTGCCAGCTGGGTCGTACCGGGGGATGGAAACACCATATATTTT. Its protein is CASWVVPGDGNTIYF.

In this sample, this clone turned up once. The genes are TRBV5-5 and TRBJ2-1; the D gene is possibly TRBD2 (6 bases). Between the trimmed V and J ends, which lost 4 bases and 6 bases, there was a span of 17 bases. This CDR3 region has 15 residues. Germline V gives CDR1 SGHKS, CDR2 YYEKEE (reference sequence). In DNA form, the CDR3 reads TGTGCCAGCAGCCCCGTCACTGCGGGATCCAATGAGCAGTTCTTC. Translated: CASSPVTAGSNEQFF.

By share, this clone ranks as large. This chain connects TRBV5-1 to TRBJ2-7; 7 bases fit TRBD1. The CDR3 is 15 amino acids. CDR1 SGHRS and CDR2 YFSETQ come from the germline V gene. The ends lost 4 bases at V and 7 bases at J; junction bases unmatched: 14. CDR3 coding DNA: TGCGCCAGCAGCCCCACTCGACAGGGTTCGAGGGAGCAGTACTTC. Protein product: CASSPTRQGSREQYF.

The rearrangement links TRBV7-8 to TRBJ1-4; D unresolved. The CDR3 loop spans 16 amino acids. Between the trimmed V and J ends, which lost 6 bases and 5 bases, there was a span of 19 bases. In germline, CDR1 is SGHVS, CDR2 FQNEAQ. The CDR3 here is CASSDRTGMMNEKLFF. The CDR3 bases are TGTGCCAGCAGTGATAGGACCGGGATGATGAATGAAAAACTGTTTTTT.

The chain has TRBV4-1 and TRBJ1-6; weak D call: TRBD1 (5 bases). The germline V and J ends were trimmed by 3 bases and 5 bases, with 11 bases remaining between them. The V gene's germline CDR1 is MGHRA and CDR2 YSYEKL. The CDR3 contains 15 residues. Here the CDR3 reads CASSHPGTNNSPLHF. CDR3 nucleotides: TGCGCCAGCAGCCATCCCGGGACCAATAATTCACCCCTCCACTTT.

This clone was found once. The chain uses TRBV28 and TRBJ1-2; possible D gene TRBD1, 5 bases. V was trimmed by 3 bases and J by 8 bases, leaving 16 bases between them. CDR3 length: 14 residues. Germline lookup yields CDR1 MDHEN and CDR2 SYDVKM. CDR3 DNA: TGTGCCAGCAGTTTGTCGGCAGGGCGGAAGGGCTACACCTTC. It is translated as CASSLSAGRKGYTF.

The V gene is TRBV11-3, the J gene TRBJ1-1; 9 nucleotides align to TRBD1. V shed 5 bases, J shed 0 bases, and the junction held 10 bases outside the gene matches. The CDR3 extends over 17 amino acids. The germline V gene has CDR1 SGHNT and CDR2 YENEEA. CDR3 in DNA: TGTGCCAGCAGCCTTCACGGGACAGGGTTCATGAACACTGAAGCTTTCTTT. This gives the protein CASSLHGTGFMNTEAFF.

This chain uses TRBV20-1 with TRBJ1-3; D gene unclear. Trimming took off 5 bases at V and 4 bases at J, with 6 bases between the two ends. Germline V gene sequence: CDR1 DFQATT, CDR2 SNEGSKA (reference sequence). CDR3 length: 11 residues. The CDR3 sequence: CSASGGNTIYF. The CDR3 bases are TGCAGTGCTTCGGGGGGAAACACCATATATTTT.